Described below is a single T cell receptor (beta chain) sequence and its context. The antigen remains unidentified. Sequencing used immunoSEQ multiplex PCR; TCRdb keeps in-frame clones, though not all of them. The data contain more than 2 million clones, 95% of them singletons. These data come from a study of shared clonotypes between healthy human individuals. Overall study results and limits: Sampling covered blood only; tissue repertoires likely differ.

The germline V and J ends were trimmed by 6 bases and 5 bases, with 10 bases remaining between them. The CDR3 length is 11 residues. The germline gives CDR1 DFQATT, CDR2 SNEGSKA (reference sequence). The sequenced sample was naive CD4+ T cells sorted from blood. This sample's subset: CD45RA+ positively selected. The sequence was collected from a man aged 18 to 30 in good health. The chain combines TRBV20-1 with TRBJ2-5; weak D call: TRBD1 (5 bases). CDR3 loop: CSAARVETQYF. CDR3 sequence (DNA): TGCAGTGCGGCCAGGGTGGAGACCCAGTACTTC.